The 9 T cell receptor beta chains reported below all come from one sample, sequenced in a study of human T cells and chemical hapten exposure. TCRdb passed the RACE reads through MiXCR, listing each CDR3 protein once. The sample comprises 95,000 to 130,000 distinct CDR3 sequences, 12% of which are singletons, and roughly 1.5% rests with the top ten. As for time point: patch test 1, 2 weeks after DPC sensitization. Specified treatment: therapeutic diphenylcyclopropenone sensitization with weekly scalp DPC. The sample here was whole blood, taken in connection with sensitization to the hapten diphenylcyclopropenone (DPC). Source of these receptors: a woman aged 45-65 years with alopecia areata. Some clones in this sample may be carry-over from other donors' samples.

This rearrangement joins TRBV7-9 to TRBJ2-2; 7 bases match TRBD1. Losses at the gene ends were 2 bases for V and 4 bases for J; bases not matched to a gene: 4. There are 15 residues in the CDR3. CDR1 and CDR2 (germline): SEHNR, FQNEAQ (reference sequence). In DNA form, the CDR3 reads TGTGCCAGCAGCTTATGGCCAGGGGGCACCGGGGAGCTGTTTTTT. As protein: CASSLWPGGTGELFF.

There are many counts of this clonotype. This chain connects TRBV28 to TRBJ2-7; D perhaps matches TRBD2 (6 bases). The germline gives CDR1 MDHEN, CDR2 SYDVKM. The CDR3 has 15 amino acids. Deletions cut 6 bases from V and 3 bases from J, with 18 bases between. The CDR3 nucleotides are TGTGCCAGCAGCCTGGGCGGGATCATTAACTACGAGCAGTACTTC. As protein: CASSLGGIINYEQYF.

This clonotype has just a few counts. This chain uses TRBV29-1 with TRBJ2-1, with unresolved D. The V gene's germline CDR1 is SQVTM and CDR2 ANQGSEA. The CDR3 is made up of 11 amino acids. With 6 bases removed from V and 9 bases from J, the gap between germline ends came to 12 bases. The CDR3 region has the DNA TGCAGCGTGAAGACTTATGGTGAGCAGTTCTTC. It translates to CSVKTYGEQFF.

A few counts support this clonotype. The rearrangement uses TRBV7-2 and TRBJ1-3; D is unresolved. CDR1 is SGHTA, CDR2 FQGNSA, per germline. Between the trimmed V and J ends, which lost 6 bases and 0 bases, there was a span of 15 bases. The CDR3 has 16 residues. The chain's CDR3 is CASRTSGGHSGNTIYF. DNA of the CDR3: TGTGCCAGCAGGACCAGCGGCGGCCACTCTGGAAACACCATATATTTT.

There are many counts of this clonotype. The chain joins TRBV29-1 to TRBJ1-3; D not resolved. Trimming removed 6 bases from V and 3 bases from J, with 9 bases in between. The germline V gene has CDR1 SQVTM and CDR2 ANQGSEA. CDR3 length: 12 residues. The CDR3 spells CSVGNGGNTIYF. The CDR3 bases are TGCAGCGTGGGAAACGGTGGAAACACCATATATTTT. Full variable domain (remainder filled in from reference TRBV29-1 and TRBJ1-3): SAVISQKPSRDICQRGTSLTIQCQVDSQVTMMFWYRQQPGQSLTLIATANQGSEATYESGFVIDKFPISRPNLTFSTLTVSNMSPEDSSIYLCSVGNGGNTIYFGEGSWLTVV.

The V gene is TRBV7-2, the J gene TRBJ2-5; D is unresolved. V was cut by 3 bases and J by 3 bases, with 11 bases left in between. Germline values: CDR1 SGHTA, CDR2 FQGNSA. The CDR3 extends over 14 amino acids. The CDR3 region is CASSLTGVKETQYF. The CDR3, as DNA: TGTGCCAGCAGCTTGACTGGGGTCAAAGAGACCCAGTACTTC. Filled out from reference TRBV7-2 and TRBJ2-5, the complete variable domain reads GAGVSQSPSNKVTEKGKDVELRCDPISGHTALYWYRQSLGQGLEFLIYFQGNSAPDKSGLPSDRFSAERTGGSVSTLTIQRTQQEDSAVYLCASSLTGVKETQYFGPGTRLLVL.

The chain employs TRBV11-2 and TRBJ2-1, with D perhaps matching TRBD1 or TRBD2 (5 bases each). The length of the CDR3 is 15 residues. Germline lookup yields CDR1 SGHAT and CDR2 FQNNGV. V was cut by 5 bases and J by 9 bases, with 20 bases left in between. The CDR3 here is CASSHDGTGGTEQFF. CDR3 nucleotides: TGTGCCAGCAGCCACGACGGGACGGGCGGCACTGAGCAGTTCTTC.

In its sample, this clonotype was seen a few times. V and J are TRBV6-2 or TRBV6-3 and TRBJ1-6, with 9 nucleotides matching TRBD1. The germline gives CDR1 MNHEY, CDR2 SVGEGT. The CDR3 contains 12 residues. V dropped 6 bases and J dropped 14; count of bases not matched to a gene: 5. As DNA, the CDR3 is TGTGCCAGCAGACCGGACAGGGGAGCCCTCCACTTT. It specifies CASRPDRGALHF.

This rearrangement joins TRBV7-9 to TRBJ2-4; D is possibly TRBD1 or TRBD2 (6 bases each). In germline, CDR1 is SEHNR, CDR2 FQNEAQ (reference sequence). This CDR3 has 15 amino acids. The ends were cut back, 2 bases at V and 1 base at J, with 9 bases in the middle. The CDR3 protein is CASSLMGGAKNIQYF. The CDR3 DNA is TGTGCCAGCAGCTTAATGGGGGGCGCCAAAAACATTCAGTACTTC.